This T cell receptor beta chain was observed in a study of T cell repertoires in cytomegalovirus infection. In the study overall: Matching HLA type, along with CMV infection, was indicated by public TCR beta signatures.

In the case of this clonotype: Its antigen is not known.

General study results and limits: Cumulative frequency (of public TCR beta family members) identified carriers of CMV plus the relevant HLA. Ex vivo, HLA-C-restricted CMV-specific TCR beta clonotypes prevailed over the rest of the response.

TCRdb recomputed calls from the reads with MiXCR, one row per CDR3 protein. This table has some 400,000 distinct CDR3 sequences, 18% appearing once. V was pared by 0 bases and J by 9 bases, with 14 bases between. This CDR3 has 14 residues. Germline V gene data show CDR1 as MNHEY and CDR2 as SVGEGT. The sample comprised PBMCs. The chain has TRBV6-2 or TRBV6-3 and TRBJ1-2, with D possibly being TRBD1 (5 bases). The receptor was isolated from a human donor in good health (CMV status not recorded). Some clones in this sample may be carry-over from other donors' samples. The CDR3 DNA sequence: TGTGCCAGCAGTTACTCACCAGGGCAGGGTAGCTACACCTTC. Translating it yields CASSYSPGQGSYTF.